This T cell receptor beta chain was retrieved from a study of blood T cell repertoires in COVID-19 (dated by TCRdb to the early 2020s). As for the study more broadly: The collaborator samples originated in the United States, Italy and Spain and spanned the acute and convalescent phases of COVID-19. Where HLA class I and class II types were available, the types were taken from metadata supplied by the sample provider, not from assay-based typing. A freely available public database, intended as a resource for researchers studying the immune response to SARS-CoV-2, is where the repertoires were released. The samples were drawn from two sources: the first 160 participants of the ongoing ImmuneRACE study, and 1,000 to 1,500 subjects contributed by 6 global collaborators. A de-identified subject ID, COVID-19 status, age in years and sex were almost always included in the sample metadata. The material from the prospective study consisted of cDNA or gDNA derived from T cells, B-cell-depleted T cells, or PBMCs. Deeply sampled blood TCRbeta repertoires from subjects exposed to, actively infected with, or recovered from COVID-19 were included in the dataset.

This clone was counted a few times. It lacks a known antigen. No per-base quality is available; no much larger clone lies one base away. TCRbeta CDR3 regions were amplified from genomic DNA using the immunoSEQ Assay, a bias-controlled multiplex PCR. On the study's bioinformatics: Nucleated cell counts per sample were estimated from amplification of reference gene primers within the assay. To quantify the absolute abundance of each unique TCRbeta CDR3 rearrangement, sequence reads were collapsed and filtered. For each sample, productive Simpson clonality was calculated as the square root of Simpson's diversity index over productive rearrangements. Drawn from immuneACCESS, this table holds only the in-frame rearrangements with V and J called that TCRdb kept. Clones are partly lost; checked studies trace under half to an unresolved V gene and leave the rest unexplained. The V and J calls and clone size were taken over from that table, and D and trimming were inferred from the DNA. A total of 150,000 or so clones appear in this sample, 80% to 90% of them only once. Of the sample, approximately 8% is held by the ten largest clones.

Collaborating institutions collected whole blood in K2EDTA tubes following their own protocols. For TCRbeta analysis, collaborators shipped samples in one of three forms: frozen whole blood, isolated PBMCs, or DNA extracted from either of those sample types. V lost 4 bases and J lost 5 bases, and the count of bases not matched to a germline gene is 6. The CDR3 measures 13 amino acids from cysteine to phenylalanine. Only CDR3 DNA is held: 39 bases, read in frame from base 1. From the germline V gene, CDR1 is SGHRS and CDR2 is YFSETQ. What the authors observed across the whole study: Clinical and demographic metadata were provided uncurated, with the amount varying by source and participant.

The chain links TRBV5-1 with TRBJ2-7; 7 bases in the junction line up with TRBD1. The sequenced sample consisted of peripheral blood. This TCR was recovered from a man aged 55 to 70 with acute or convalescent COVID-19. The CDR3 here reads CASSTGQAHEQYF. The DNA reads TGCGCCAGCAGCACCGGACAGGCCCACGAGCAGTACTTC.